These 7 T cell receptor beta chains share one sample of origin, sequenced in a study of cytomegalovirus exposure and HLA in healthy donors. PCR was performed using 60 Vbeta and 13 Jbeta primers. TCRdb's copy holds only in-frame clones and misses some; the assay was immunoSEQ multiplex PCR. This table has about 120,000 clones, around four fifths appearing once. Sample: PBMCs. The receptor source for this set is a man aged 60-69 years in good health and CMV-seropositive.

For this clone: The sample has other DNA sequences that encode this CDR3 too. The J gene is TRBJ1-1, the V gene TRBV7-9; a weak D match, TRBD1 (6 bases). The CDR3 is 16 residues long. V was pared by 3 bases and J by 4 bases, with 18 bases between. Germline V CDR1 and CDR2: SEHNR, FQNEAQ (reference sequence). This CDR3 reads CASSLGSRRGGTEAFF. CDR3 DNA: TGTGCCAGCAGCTTGGGGAGTCGGAGGGGGGGCACTGAAGCTTTCTTT.

CDR3 DNA: TGTGCCTGGAGAGGTAGCGGGGGGAAGAACACCGGGGAGCTGTTTTTT. Its protein is CAWRGSGGKNTGELFF. This chain uses TRBV30 with TRBJ2-2, with TRBD2 matching over 10 bases. This CDR3 comprises 16 residues. CDR1 and CDR2 (germline): GTSNPN, SVGIG (reference sequence). V was clipped by 3 bases and J by 1 base; unmatched bases: 5.

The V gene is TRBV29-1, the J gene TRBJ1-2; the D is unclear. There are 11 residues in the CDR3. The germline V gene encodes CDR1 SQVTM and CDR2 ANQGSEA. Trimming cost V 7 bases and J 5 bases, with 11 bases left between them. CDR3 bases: TGCAGCGCCGCGGCCGGTTATGGCTACACCTTC. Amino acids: CSAAAGYGYTF.

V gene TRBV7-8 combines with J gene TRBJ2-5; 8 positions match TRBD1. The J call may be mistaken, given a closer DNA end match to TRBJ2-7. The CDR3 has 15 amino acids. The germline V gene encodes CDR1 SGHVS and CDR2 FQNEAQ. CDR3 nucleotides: TGTGCCAGCAGCCCCCGACAGGGGAAGGACTACGAGCAGTACTTC. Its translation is CASSPRQGKDYEQYF.

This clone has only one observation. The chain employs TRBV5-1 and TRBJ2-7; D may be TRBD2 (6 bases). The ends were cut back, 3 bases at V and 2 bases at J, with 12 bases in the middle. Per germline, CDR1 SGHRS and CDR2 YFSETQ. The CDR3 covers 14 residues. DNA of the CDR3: TGCGCCAGCAGCTGGAGCGGGTCCCCCTACGAGCAGTACTTC. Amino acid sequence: CASSWSGSPYEQYF.

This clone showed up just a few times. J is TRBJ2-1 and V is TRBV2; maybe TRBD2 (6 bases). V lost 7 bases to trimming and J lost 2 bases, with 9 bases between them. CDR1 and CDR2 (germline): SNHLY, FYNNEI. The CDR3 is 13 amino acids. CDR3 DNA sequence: TGTGCCAGCACCGGAGGGCCCTACAATGAGCAGTTCTTC. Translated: CASTGGPYNEQFF. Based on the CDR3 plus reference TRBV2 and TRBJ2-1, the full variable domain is EPEVTQTPSHQVTQMGQEVILRCVPISNHLYFYWYRQILGQKVEFLVSFYNNEISEKSEIFDDQFSVERPDGSNFTLKIRSTKLEDSAMYFCASTGGPYNEQFFGPGTRLTVL.

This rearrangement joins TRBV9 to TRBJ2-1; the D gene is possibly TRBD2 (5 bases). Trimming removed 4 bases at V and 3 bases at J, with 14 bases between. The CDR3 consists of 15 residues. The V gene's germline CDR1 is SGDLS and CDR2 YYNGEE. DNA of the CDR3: TGTGCCAGCAGCCCGGCGGCGGGCGTCTACAATGAGCAGTTCTTC. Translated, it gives CASSPAAGVYNEQFF.